The 32 T cell receptor beta chains below all came from one sample that was sequenced in a study of shared clonotypes between healthy human individuals. TCRdb keeps only in-frame clones here, not all; method: immunoSEQ multiplex PCR. The sample includes about 480,000 clones, nearly 80% of them seen just once. Source material: PBMCs. The receptors here all came from a woman aged 40-49 years in good health. Some clones in this sample may be carry-over from other donors' samples.

The chain employs TRBV29-1 and TRBJ2-3, with D possibly being TRBD1 (6 bases). This CDR3 has 14 amino acids. Trimming stripped 8 bases from V and 5 bases from J, with 20 bases between. Germline V gives CDR1 SQVTM, CDR2 ANQGSEA. The CDR3 spells CSSGELEGGDTQYF. CDR3 DNA: TGCAGCTCCGGGGAGCTAGAAGGGGGAGATACGCAGTATTTT.

The CDR3, as DNA: TGTGCCAGCTCCCTACTAGCGGGAGAGACCCAGTACTTC. Residues: CASSLLAGETQYF. The chain recombines TRBV18 with TRBJ2-5; 9 positions agree with TRBD2. This CDR3 region has 13 residues. CDR1 and CDR2 (germline): KGHSH, LQKENI. V dropped 6 bases and J dropped 4; count of bases not matched to a gene: 3. The whole variable domain, filled in from reference TRBV18 and TRBJ2-5, reads NAGVMQNPRHLVRRRGQEARLRCSPMKGHSHVYWYRQLPEEGLKFMVYLQKENIIDESGMPKERFSAEFPKEGPSILRIQQVVRGDSAAYFCASSLLAGETQYFGPGTRLLVL.

V gene TRBV15 combines with J gene TRBJ2-7; D is possibly TRBD1 (5 bases). The V and J ends lost 0 bases and 6 bases respectively, with 15 bases between them. The CDR3 loop spans 15 amino acids. Germline V gives CDR1 LNHNV, CDR2 YYDKDF (reference sequence). The CDR3 DNA is TGTGCCACCAGCAGAGATGTCTATGGGGCGGCCGAGCAGTACTTC. It yields the protein CATSRDVYGAAEQYF.

The chain recombines TRBV30 with TRBJ2-7, with D hard to call. Trimming shortened V by 0 bases and J by 0 bases, and 9 bases separated the two germline ends. Germline assignment: CDR1 GTSNPN and CDR2 SVGIG (reference sequence). This CDR3 comprises 14 residues. Here the CDR3 DNA reads TGTGCCTGGAGTGTGCAGCGCTCCTCCTACGAGCAGTACTTC. Amino acids: CAWSVQRSSYEQYF.

The J gene is TRBJ1-5, the V gene TRBV10-3, with TRBD1 as a possible D gene (5 bases). The CDR3 has 15 residues. CDR1 is ENHRY and CDR2 is SYGVKD in the germline V gene. Trimming stripped 2 bases from V and 3 bases from J, with 11 bases between. The CDR3 DNA sequence: TGTGCCATCAGTGAGGGGGCGAAAGCCAATCAGCCCCAGCATTTT. Its translation is CAISEGAKANQPQHF.

Worth noting for this clone: This likely stems from a read error, as it lies one base from a far larger clone. This chain connects TRBV5-1 to TRBJ2-7, with 13 bases that match TRBD2. Germline V gene data show CDR1 as SGHRS and CDR2 as YFSETQ. This CDR3 region has 20 residues. The CDR3 sequence is CASGLDWGLAGLTPTYEQYF. CDR3 DNA sequence: TGCGCCAGCGGCTTGGACTGGGGACTAGCGGGACTCACCCCCACCTACGAGCAGTACTTC.

This chain uses TRBV4-2 with TRBJ2-3; perhaps TRBD2 as D (6 bases). The CDR3 runs 15 residues. V shed 5 bases and J shed 0 bases, with 12 bases lying between them. Germline V gives CDR1 LGHNA, CDR2 YNFKEQ. The CDR3 spells CASSRGLASTDTQYF. CDR3 bases: TGTGCCAGCAGCAGGGGACTTGCTAGCACAGATACGCAGTATTTT.

The rearrangement links TRBV7-2 to TRBJ1-2; possibly TRBD1 for D (5 bases). Trimming stripped 11 bases from V and 4 bases from J, with 17 bases between. The CDR3 contains 13 residues. The germline gives CDR1 SGHTA, CDR2 FQGNSA. The CDR3 bases are TGTGCCTCCTTCTACCCCCAGGGCTATGGCTACACCTTC. Encoded protein: CASFYPQGYGYTF. The whole variable domain, remainder taken from reference TRBV7-2 and TRBJ1-2, is GAGVSQSPSNKVTEKGKDVELRCDPISGHTALYWYRQSLGQGLEFLIYFQGNSAPDKSGLPSDRFSAERTGGSVSTLTIQRTQQEDSAVYLCASFYPQGYGYTFGSGTRLTVV.

The J gene is TRBJ1-2, the V gene TRBV28, with a weak D call TRBD1 (5 bases). CDR3 size: 14 residues. Between the trimmed V and J ends, which lost 6 bases and 4 bases, there was a span of 15 bases. The germline V gene has CDR1 MDHEN and CDR2 SYDVKM. CDR3 in DNA: TGTGCCAGCAGCTCAGGGAGTCAGGCCTATGGCTACACCTTC. Its protein product is CASSSGSQAYGYTF.

The chain employs TRBV5-1 and TRBJ2-5; 11 bases match TRBD1. The V gene's germline CDR1 is SGHRS and CDR2 YFSETQ. The V segment lost 1 base and the J segment 8 bases; nucleotides outside the gene matches: 4. This CDR3 region has 14 residues. For the CDR3, the DNA is TGCGCCAGCAGCTTGACGGGACAGGGGGATACCCAGTACTTC. It is translated as CASSLTGQGDTQYF.

This chain uses TRBV5-1 with TRBJ1-4; possibly TRBD1 for D (5 bases). Trimming shortened V by 0 bases and J by 11 bases, and 14 bases separated the two germline ends. Germline V CDR1 and CDR2: SGHRS, YFSETQ. CDR3 length equals 14 residues. The CDR3 here is CASSLGQGVGKLFF. For the CDR3, the DNA is TGCGCCAGCAGCTTGGGCCAGGGTGTGGGGAAACTGTTTTTT.

This clone was picked up a small number of times. The rearrangement joins TRBV6-1 to TRBJ2-5, with TRBD2 matching over 9 bases. J was trimmed by 7 bases and V by 2 bases; bases with no gene match: 14. There are 17 residues in the CDR3. Germline V gene sequence: CDR1 MNHNS, CDR2 SASEGT. The CDR3: CASSERPLTSGTGTQYF. The CDR3 coding sequence is TGTGCCAGCAGTGAACGACCTTTGACTAGCGGAACGGGGACCCAGTACTTC.

This clone appeared a single time. The chain is built from TRBV30 and TRBJ2-7; TRBD1 might be the D (6 bases). Germline V gene sequence: CDR1 GTSNPN, CDR2 SVGIG (reference sequence). The length of the CDR3 is 13 residues. V lost 4 bases and J 2 bases, leaving 12 bases between the germline ends. The CDR3 reads CAWTGAGPYEQYF. The CDR3 DNA sequence: TGTGCCTGGACAGGGGCAGGGCCCTACGAGCAGTACTTC.

This clone was observed a handful of times. The chain couples TRBV27 to TRBJ2-7; possibly TRBD2 for D (6 bases). The CDR3 length is 14 residues. The V end was cut by 6 bases, the J end by 2 bases, with 14 bases between. Germline V lookup: CDR1 MNHEY, CDR2 SMNVEV (reference sequence). This chain's CDR3 is CASRSGLGAYEQYF. In DNA form, the CDR3 reads TGTGCCAGCAGATCGGGACTTGGGGCCTACGAGCAGTACTTC.

The V and J genes are TRBV30 and TRBJ2-2; a possible D gene is TRBD2 (6 bases). Germline CDR1 and CDR2: GTSNPN and SVGIG (reference sequence). Trimming shortened V by 3 bases and J by 4 bases, and 9 bases separated the two germline ends. The CDR3 covers 13 residues. CDR3 nucleotide sequence: TGTGCCTGGAGCGGGAGTGTCACCGGGGAGCTGTTTTTT. The encoded protein is CAWSGSVTGELFF.

The rearrangement links TRBV28 to TRBJ2-7; D might be TRBD2 (6 bases). Germline V lookup: CDR1 MDHEN, CDR2 SYDVKM. The ends were cut back, 4 bases at V and 3 bases at J, with 13 bases in the middle. The CDR3 spans 14 residues. Here the CDR3 DNA reads TGTGCCAGCAGTTCCCCCCTAGCGCACTACGAGCAGTACTTC. Residues: CASSSPLAHYEQYF.

DNA of the CDR3: TGCGCCAGCAGCCCAGGGACAGCGGGGTCGAACACAGATACGCAGTATTTT. Residues: CASSPGTAGSNTDTQYF. The V gene is TRBV4-3, the J gene TRBJ2-3; either TRBD1 or TRBD2 may fit D (7 bases each). Germline V gives CDR1 LGHNA, CDR2 YSLEER. Deletions cut 4 bases from V and 2 bases from J, with 19 bases between. The CDR3 is made up of 17 amino acids.

This chain uses TRBV7-3 with TRBJ2-5; 8 bases fit TRBD2. The CDR3 is 14 amino acids. Unmatched junction bases numbered 7, after V lost 6 bases and J lost 4 bases. The germline gives CDR1 SGHTA, CDR2 FQGTGA. CDR3 DNA: TGTGCCAGCAGTTTGGGACTAGAAGGAGAGACCCAGTACTTC. Translated: CASSLGLEGETQYF. Using reference TRBV7-3 and TRBJ2-5 for the parts outside the CDR3, the full variable domain is GAGVSQTPSNKVTEKGKYVELRCDPISGHTALYWYRQSLGQGPEFLIYFQGTGAADDSGLPNDRFFAVRPEGSVSTLKIQRTERGDSAVYLCASSLGLEGETQYFGPGTRLLVL.

V is TRBV6-5 and J is TRBJ2-7; D remains unclear. Trimming shortened V by 5 bases and J by 4 bases, and 12 bases separated the two germline ends. CDR1 is MNHEY and CDR2 is SVGAGI in the germline V gene. The CDR3 spans 13 residues. As DNA, the CDR3 is TGTGCCAGCAGTCGGAGCCCAAAATACGAGCAGTACTTC. It specifies CASSRSPKYEQYF.

This clone was seen once. The genes are TRBV19 and TRBJ1-4; TRBD1 agrees at 8 bases. There are 14 residues in the CDR3. The V gene end was trimmed by 6 bases and the J gene end by 2 bases; junction bases not matched to a gene: 2. The V gene's germline CDR1 is LNHDA and CDR2 SQIVND (reference sequence). CDR3 residues: CASRQGGTNEKLFF. The CDR3, as DNA: TGTGCCAGTAGACAGGGGGGGACTAATGAAAAACTGTTTTTT.

The chain carries TRBV15 and TRBJ1-1; no clear D. Germline lookup yields CDR1 LNHNV and CDR2 YYDKDF (reference sequence). V gave up 1 base and J gave up 2 bases, with 8 bases separating them. The CDR3 extends over 14 amino acids. Here the CDR3 reads CATSRVAANTEAFF. The CDR3 region has the DNA TGTGCCACCAGCAGAGTTGCGGCTAACACTGAAGCTTTCTTT.

The chain couples TRBV6-1 to TRBJ2-7; 11 nucleotides agree with TRBD2. The length of the CDR3 is 17 residues. Germline CDR1 is MNHNS and CDR2 is SASEGT. V lost 3 bases, J lost 2 bases, and 9 bases stayed unmatched. As DNA, the CDR3 is TGTGCCAGCAGTGACGTGGGACTAGCGGAGACCCCCTACGAGCAGTACTTC. Its protein is CASSDVGLAETPYEQYF.

The rearrangement links TRBV7-2 to TRBJ1-1, with unresolved D. CDR3 length: 15 amino acids. Germline CDR1 and CDR2: SGHTA and FQGNSA. V was clipped by 1 base and J by 11 bases, with 20 bases between them. The CDR3 reads CASSLGSHQVGGAFF. The CDR3 DNA follows: TGTGCCAGCAGCTTAGGCTCCCATCAGGTCGGTGGGGCTTTCTTT.

The chain combines TRBV7-2 with TRBJ2-7, with a possible D match to TRBD2 (5 bases). The V end was cut by 4 bases, the J end by 6 bases, with 19 bases between. Germline CDR1 and CDR2: SGHTA and FQGNSA. The CDR3 runs to 15 residues. The CDR3 loop is CASSSPGNNLGEQYF. In DNA, the CDR3 is TGTGCCAGCAGCTCCCCGGGAAATAACCTCGGCGAGCAGTACTTC.

The V gene is TRBV11-2, the J gene TRBJ1-2, with D unresolved. From germline, CDR1 is SGHAT and CDR2 FQNNGV. This CDR3 has 13 residues. The V end was cut by 1 base, the J end by 8 bases, with 11 bases between. CDR3 in amino acids: CASSLGGSDGYTF. CDR3 DNA: TGTGCCAGCAGCTTAGGCGGGTCGGACGGCTACACCTTC. Full variable domain (missing parts from reference TRBV11-2 and TRBJ1-2): EAGVAQSPRYKIIEKRQSVAFWCNPISGHATLYWYQQILGQGPKLLIQFQNNGVVDDSQLPKDRFSAERLKGVDSTLKIQPAKLEDSAVYLCASSLGGSDGYTFGSGTRLTVV.

V usage is TRBV6-5 and J usage is TRBJ1-1; TRBD1 is a possible D gene (5 bases). V lost 2 bases and J 7 bases, leaving 11 bases between the germline ends. The germline V gene has CDR1 MNHEY and CDR2 SVGAGI. This CDR3 region has 13 residues. CDR3 DNA: TGTGCCAGCAGTTACAGGTTGGGGGTTGAAGCTTTCTTT. Translating it yields CASSYRLGVEAFF.

V and J are TRBV27 and TRBJ1-4; D is perhaps TRBD1 (5 bases). The V end lost 5 bases, the J end lost 7 bases, and 20 bases lay between the germline ends. CDR1 is MNHEY, CDR2 SMNVEV, per germline (reference sequence). This CDR3 has 16 amino acids. CDR3 amino acids: CASSTMAPGYGEKLFF. For the CDR3, the DNA is TGTGCCAGCAGTACAATGGCCCCAGGGTACGGTGAAAAACTGTTTTTT.

This chain links TRBV28 with TRBJ1-3, with a weak D call TRBD1 (6 bases). Germline V gene data show CDR1 as MDHEN and CDR2 as SYDVKM. The CDR3 has 15 residues. Deletions cut 2 bases from V and 0 bases from J, with 8 bases between. The CDR3, as DNA: TGTGCCAGCAGTTTAGTACAGGGCTCTGGAAACACCATATATTTT. It translates to CASSLVQGSGNTIYF.

V gene TRBV5-1 combines with J gene TRBJ2-7; D remains ambiguous. This CDR3 is built from 13 residues. The germline V gene has CDR1 SGHRS and CDR2 YFSETQ. V lost 3 bases to trimming and J lost 4 bases, with 11 bases between them. Written as DNA, the CDR3 is TGCGCCAGCAGCTCTGAAAATCTATACGAGCAGTACTTC. This codes for CASSSENLYEQYF.

The chain combines TRBV4-2 with TRBJ2-5, with 8 bases that match TRBD2. Trimming at V came to 0 bases and at J to 9 bases, leaving 12 bases not matched to a gene. The CDR3 has 16 residues. Germline CDR1 LGHNA, CDR2 YNFKEQ. CDR3: CASSQDGTSGLGAQYF. CDR3 nucleotides: TGTGCCAGCAGCCAAGATGGAACTAGCGGACTCGGGGCCCAGTACTTC.

V is TRBV7-9 and J is TRBJ1-1; D is possibly TRBD1 (6 bases). V lost 1 base, J lost 1 base, and 10 bases lay in between. CDR3 length: 15 residues. Germline V gene lookup returns CDR1 SEHNR and CDR2 FQNEAQ (reference sequence). CDR3 sequence reads: CASSLDGTPNTEAFF. The CDR3 region has the DNA TGTGCCAGCAGCTTAGACGGGACACCGAACACTGAAGCTTTCTTT.

The chain links TRBV2 to TRBJ2-2; 9 nucleotides match TRBD1. The CDR3 length is 14 residues. Trimming removed 7 bases from V and 11 bases from J; junction bases left unmatched: 11. The germline V gene encodes CDR1 SNHLY and CDR2 FYNNEI. The CDR3 here is CASKGTGGHPELFF. CDR3 DNA: TGTGCCAGCAAAGGAACAGGGGGCCATCCTGAGCTGTTTTTT.